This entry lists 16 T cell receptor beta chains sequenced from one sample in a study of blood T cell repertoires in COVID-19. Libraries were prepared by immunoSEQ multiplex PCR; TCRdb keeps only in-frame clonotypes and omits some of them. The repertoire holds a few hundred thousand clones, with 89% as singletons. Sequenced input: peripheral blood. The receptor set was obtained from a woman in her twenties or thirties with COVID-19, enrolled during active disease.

The DNA of the CDR3 is TGTGCCAGCTCACAAGACAGGGGCGGCACAGATACGCAGTATTTT. Translating it yields CASSQDRGGTDTQYF. This chain joins TRBV18 and TRBJ2-3; the match to TRBD1 covers 8 bases. The V gene end was trimmed by 4 bases and the J gene end by 1 base; junction bases not matched to a gene: 4. The germline CDR1 and CDR2 sequences are KGHSH and LQKENI. This CDR3 contains 15 residues.

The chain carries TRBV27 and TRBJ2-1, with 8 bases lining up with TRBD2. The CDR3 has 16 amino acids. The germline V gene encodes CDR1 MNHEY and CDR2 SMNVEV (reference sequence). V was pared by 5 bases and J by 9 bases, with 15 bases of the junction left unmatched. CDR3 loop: CASSPSPRGLAGEQFF. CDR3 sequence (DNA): TGTGCCAGCAGTCCCTCCCCCCGTGGACTAGCCGGTGAGCAGTTCTTC.

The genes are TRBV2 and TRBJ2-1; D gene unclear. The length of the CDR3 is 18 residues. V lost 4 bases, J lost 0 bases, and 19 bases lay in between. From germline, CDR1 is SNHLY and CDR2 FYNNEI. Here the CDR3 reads CASSGSSTQSSSYNEQFF. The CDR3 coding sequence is TGTGCCAGCAGTGGGAGCAGTACCCAATCTAGCTCCTACAATGAGCAGTTCTTC. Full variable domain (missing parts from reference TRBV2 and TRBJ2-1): EPEVTQTPSHQVTQMGQEVILRCVPISNHLYFYWYRQILGQKVEFLVSFYNNEISEKSEIFDDQFSVERPDGSNFTLKIRSTKLEDSAMYFCASSGSSTQSSSYNEQFFGPGTRLTVL.

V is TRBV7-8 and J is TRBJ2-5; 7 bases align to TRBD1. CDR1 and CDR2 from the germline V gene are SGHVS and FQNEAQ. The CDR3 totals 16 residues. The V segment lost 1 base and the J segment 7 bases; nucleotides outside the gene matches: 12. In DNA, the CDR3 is TGTGCCAGCAGCTTAGTACTTTACAGGGGCCCCCTGACCCAGTACTTC. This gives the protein CASSLVLYRGPLTQYF.

In DNA form, the CDR3 reads TGTGCCAGCAGCCAACGAGTGGATTCACCCCTCCACTTT. Its translation: CASSQRVDSPLHF. The chain has TRBV14 and TRBJ1-6; D ambiguous. CDR3 length: 13 amino acids. Trimming took off 2 bases at V and 8 bases at J, with 7 bases between the two ends. Germline lookup yields CDR1 SGHDN and CDR2 FVKESK.

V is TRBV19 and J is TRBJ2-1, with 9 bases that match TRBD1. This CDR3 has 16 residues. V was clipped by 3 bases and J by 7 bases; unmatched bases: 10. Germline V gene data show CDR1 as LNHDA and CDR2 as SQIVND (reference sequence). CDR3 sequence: CASSMGWTGAGNEQFF. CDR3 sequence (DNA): TGTGCCAGTAGTATGGGTTGGACAGGGGCAGGGAATGAGCAGTTCTTC.

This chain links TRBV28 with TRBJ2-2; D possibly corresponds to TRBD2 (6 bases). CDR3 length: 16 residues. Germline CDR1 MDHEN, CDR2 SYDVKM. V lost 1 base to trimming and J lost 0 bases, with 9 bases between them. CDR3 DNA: TGTGCCAGCAGTTTATCGGGACTTTCGAACACCGGGGAGCTGTTTTTT. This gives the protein CASSLSGLSNTGELFF. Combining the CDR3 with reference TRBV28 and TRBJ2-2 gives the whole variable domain DVKVTQSSRYLVKRTGEKVFLECVQDMDHENMFWYRQDPGLGLRLIYFSYDVKMKEKGDIPEGYSVSREKKERFSLILESASTNQTSMYLCASSLSGLSNTGELFFGEGSRLTVL.

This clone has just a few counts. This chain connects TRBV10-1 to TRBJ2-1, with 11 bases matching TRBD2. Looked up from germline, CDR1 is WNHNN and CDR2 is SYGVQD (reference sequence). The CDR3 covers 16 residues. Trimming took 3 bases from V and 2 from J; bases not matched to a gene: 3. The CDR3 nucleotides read TGCGCCAGCAGTGATGCTAGCGGGAGGACCTACAATGAGCAGTTCTTC. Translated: CASSDASGRTYNEQFF.

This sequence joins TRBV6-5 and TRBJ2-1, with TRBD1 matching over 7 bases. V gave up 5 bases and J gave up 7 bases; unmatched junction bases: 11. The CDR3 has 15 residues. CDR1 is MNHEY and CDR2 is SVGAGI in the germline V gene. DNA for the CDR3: TGTGCCAGCAGTCGGACAGGACTCCCCAAGAATGAGCAGTTCTTC. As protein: CASSRTGLPKNEQFF.

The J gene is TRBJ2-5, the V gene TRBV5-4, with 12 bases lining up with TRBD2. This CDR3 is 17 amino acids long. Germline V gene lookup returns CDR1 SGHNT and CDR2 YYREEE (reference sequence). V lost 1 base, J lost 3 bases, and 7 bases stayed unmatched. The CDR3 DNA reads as TGTGCCAGCAGCTTGAGTCCTAGCGGGAGGGCCAAAGAGACCCAGTACTTC. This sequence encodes CASSLSPSGRAKETQYF.

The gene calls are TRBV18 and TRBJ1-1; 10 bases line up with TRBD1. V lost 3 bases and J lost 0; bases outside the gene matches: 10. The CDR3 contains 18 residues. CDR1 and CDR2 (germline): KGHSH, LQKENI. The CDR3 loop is CASSPPLGTGDLNTEAFF. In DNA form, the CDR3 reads TGTGCCAGCTCACCGCCTTTGGGGACAGGGGACTTGAACACTGAAGCTTTCTTT. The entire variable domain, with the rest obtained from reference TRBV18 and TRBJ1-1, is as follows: NAGVMQNPRHLVRRRGQEARLRCSPMKGHSHVYWYRQLPEEGLKFMVYLQKENIIDESGMPKERFSAEFPKEGPSILRIQQVVRGDSAAYFCASSPPLGTGDLNTEAFFGQGTRLTVV.

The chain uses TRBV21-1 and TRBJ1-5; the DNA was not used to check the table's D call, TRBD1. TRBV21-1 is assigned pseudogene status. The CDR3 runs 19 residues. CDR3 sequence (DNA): TGTGCCAGCAGCAAAGCGGAGGGCAGGGGGTGGAGGCGCAATCAGCCCCAGCATTTT. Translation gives CASSKAEGRGWRRNQPQHF.

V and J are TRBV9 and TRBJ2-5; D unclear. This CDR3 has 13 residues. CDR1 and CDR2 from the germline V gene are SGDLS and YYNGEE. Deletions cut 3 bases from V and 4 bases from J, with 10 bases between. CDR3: CASSGALLETQYF. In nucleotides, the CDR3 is TGTGCCAGCAGCGGCGCCCTTTTAGAGACCCAGTACTTC.

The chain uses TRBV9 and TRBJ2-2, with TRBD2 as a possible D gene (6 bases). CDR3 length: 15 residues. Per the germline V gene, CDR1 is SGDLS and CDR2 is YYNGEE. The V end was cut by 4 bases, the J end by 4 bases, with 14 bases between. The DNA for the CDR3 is TGTGCCAGCAGCCCGGGACTCGCCCCCACCGGGGAGCTGTTTTTT. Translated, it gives CASSPGLAPTGELFF.

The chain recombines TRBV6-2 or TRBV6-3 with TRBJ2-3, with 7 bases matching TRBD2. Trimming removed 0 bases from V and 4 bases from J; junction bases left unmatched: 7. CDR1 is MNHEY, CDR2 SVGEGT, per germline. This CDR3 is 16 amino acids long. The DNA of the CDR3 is TGTGCCAGCAGTTACTCCCCGGGACTAAGCCCAGATACGCAGTATTTT. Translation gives CASSYSPGLSPDTQYF.

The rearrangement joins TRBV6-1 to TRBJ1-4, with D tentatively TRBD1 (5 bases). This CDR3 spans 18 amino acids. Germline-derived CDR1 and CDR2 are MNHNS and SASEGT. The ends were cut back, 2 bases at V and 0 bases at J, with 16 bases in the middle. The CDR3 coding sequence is TGTGCCAGCAGTGAATGGGTAGTCGGGACTGCAACTAATGAAAAACTGTTTTTT. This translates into CASSEWVVGTATNEKLFF.